The 13 T cell receptor beta chains reported below all come from one sample, sequenced in a study of T-cell reconstitution after alpha-beta-depleted transplantation in children. For TCRbeta, the library was prepared with unique molecular identifiers. A single record per CDR3 protein comes from TCRdb applying MiXCR to the PCR reads. Here the sample spans 700,000 or so distinct CDR3 sequences, 13% being singletons. The material was PBMCs, obtained before TCRalphabeta/CD19-depleted stem cell transplant. The receptors come from a girl aged 2 to 9 with congenital amegakaryocytic thrombocytopenia, due to receive a stem cell transplant.

This clonotype was seen only a few times. V usage is TRBV20-1 and J usage is TRBJ2-3; 9 positions match TRBD1. V was pared by 5 bases and J by 5 bases, with 8 bases of the junction left unmatched. Germline CDR1 and CDR2: DFQATT and SNEGSKA (reference sequence). There are 14 residues in the CDR3. The CDR3 protein is CSAARDRVVDTQYF. The CDR3 bases are TGCAGTGCTGCCCGGGACAGGGTGGTAGATACGCAGTATTTT.

This clonotype showed up many times. The chain links TRBV5-1 to TRBJ2-7, with D possibly being TRBD1 or TRBD2 (5 bases each). V lost 4 bases and J lost 6, with 17 bases in between. Germline lookup yields CDR1 SGHRS and CDR2 YFSETQ. The CDR3 runs to 14 residues. CDR3 nucleotides: TGCGCCAGCAGCCCTGGAGAGGGGACCAGCGAGCAGTACTTC. Protein: CASSPGEGTSEQYF.

This clonotype was seen many times. The chain recombines TRBV20-1 with TRBJ2-3, with TRBD2 matching over 15 bases. The CDR3 contains 16 residues. Germline V gene lookup returns CDR1 DFQATT and CDR2 SNEGSKA (reference sequence). The V segment lost 3 bases and the J segment 7 bases; nucleotides outside the gene matches: 8. CDR3: CSARGGLAGGLNTQYF. The CDR3 DNA reads TGCAGTGCTAGGGGGGGACTAGCGGGAGGATTAAATACGCAGTATTTT.

This clonotype was detected only a few times. This chain links TRBV5-1 with TRBJ2-3; 7 bases are shared with TRBD2. V dropped 3 bases and J dropped 4; count of bases not matched to a gene: 8. The CDR3 covers 15 residues. The V gene's germline CDR1 is SGHRS and CDR2 YFSETQ. CDR3 sequence reads: CASSSGGSLPDTQYF. CDR3 in DNA: TGCGCCAGCAGCTCGGGCGGGAGCCTGCCAGATACGCAGTATTTT.

This clonotype has ten or more counts. The chain has TRBV20-1 and TRBJ2-7; D remains unclear. The CDR3 is made up of 13 amino acids. V was cut by 3 bases and J by 2 bases, with 11 bases left in between. CDR1 and CDR2 (germline): DFQATT, SNEGSKA (reference sequence). CDR3 nucleotide sequence: TGCAGTGCTAGGAATCTAGGGACCTACGAGCAGTACTTC. This sequence encodes CSARNLGTYEQYF.

A note on this clonotype: Sequence at one end of the junction differs from germline and may be a read error. This chain joins TRBV5-1 and TRBJ2-1, with TRBD2 identical over 14 bases. This CDR3 region has 17 residues. From germline, CDR1 is SGHRS and CDR2 YFSETQ. The CDR3 sequence: CAGSTTGGLAGVNEQFF. The CDR3 nucleotides read TGCGCCGGCAGTACCACAGGGGGACTAGCGGGAGTCAATGAGCAGTTCTTC.

A few counts support this clonotype. V gene TRBV28 combines with J gene TRBJ2-5; no clear D. The CDR3 contains 15 residues. V lost 6 bases, J lost 5 bases, and 19 bases lay in between. CDR1 is MDHEN and CDR2 is SYDVKM in the germline V gene. The CDR3, as DNA: TGTGCCAGCAGCCCGGGCGGCCTTCCTGGGGAGACCCAGTACTTC. It encodes CASSPGGLPGETQYF.

The J gene is TRBJ2-3, the V gene TRBV28; TRBD2 matches 7 bases. J gave up 4 bases and V 6 bases, and 7 bases lay outside the gene matches. The CDR3 sequence is 14 residues long. Germline lookup yields CDR1 MDHEN and CDR2 SYDVKM. Here the CDR3 DNA reads TGTGCCAGCAGCACTAGCGTGGGCCCAGATACGCAGTATTTT. Residues: CASSTSVGPDTQYF. The full variable domain, in which reference TRBV28 and TRBJ2-3 provide the parts outside the CDR3, is DVKVTQSSRYLVKRTGEKVFLECVQDMDHENMFWYRQDPGLGLRLIYFSYDVKMKEKGDIPEGYSVSREKKERFSLILESASTNQTSMYLCASSTSVGPDTQYFGPGTRLTVL.

This clonotype was observed many times. The V and J genes are TRBV20-1 and TRBJ2-5; tentative D call: TRBD2 (5 bases). Germline CDR1 DFQATT, CDR2 SNEGSKA (reference sequence). This CDR3 is built from 16 residues. V was clipped by 6 bases and J by 0 bases, with 20 bases between them. The chain's CDR3 is CSAPSSVARYQETQYF. The DNA of the CDR3 is TGCAGTGCCCCTTCGTCGGTAGCGAGGTACCAAGAGACCCAGTACTTC.

The chain has TRBV28 and TRBJ2-3; D gene ambiguous. The CDR3 is made up of 14 amino acids. V dropped 3 bases and J dropped 6 bases, with 13 bases sitting between them. Per the germline V gene, CDR1 is MDHEN and CDR2 is SYDVKM. DNA of the CDR3: TGTGCCAGCAGTTTTACCCTCCCGGAGGATACGCAGTATTTT. It translates to CASSFTLPEDTQYF. The entire variable domain, with the rest obtained from reference TRBV28 and TRBJ2-3, is as follows: DVKVTQSSRYLVKRTGEKVFLECVQDMDHENMFWYRQDPGLGLRLIYFSYDVKMKEKGDIPEGYSVSREKKERFSLILESASTNQTSMYLCASSFTLPEDTQYFGPGTRLTVL.

The sample holds a few counts of this clonotype. CDR3 sequence reads: CASGLVWGEQFF. CDR3 in DNA: TGTGCCAGCGGGTTGGTTTGGGGGGAGCAGTTCTTC. The J gene is TRBJ2-1, the V gene TRBV6-5, with D possibly being TRBD1 or TRBD2 (5 bases each). The ends were cut back, 8 bases at V and 10 bases at J, with 15 bases in the middle. There are 12 residues in the CDR3. Germline CDR1 reads MNHEY; CDR2 reads SVGAGI.

This clonotype was seen a handful of times. The genes are TRBV7-9 and TRBJ2-5, with D maybe TRBD2 (5 bases). The CDR3 totals 12 residues. The V gene lost 6 bases and the J gene lost 0 bases, with 5 bases spanning the gap. Germline CDR1 and CDR2: SEHNR and FQNEAQ (reference sequence). The CDR3 DNA sequence: TGTGCCAGCAGGCGGGACCAAGAGACCCAGTACTTC. It codes for CASRRDQETQYF.

V is TRBV11-2 and J is TRBJ1-1; weak D call: TRBD1 (6 bases). Germline CDR1 SGHAT, CDR2 FQNNGV. The CDR3 contains 15 residues. V was clipped by 3 bases and J by 8 bases, with 19 bases between them. The CDR3 bases are TGTGCCAGCAGCTTTAATGGGAATCGACAGGCCGAAGCTTTCTTT. Translated, it gives CASSFNGNRQAEAFF.